A single sample gave rise to the 20 T cell receptor beta chains below, sequenced in a study of blood T cells in healthy people across ages. A sample-barcoded 5' primer and a J-beta primer mix were used in a second PCR of about 6 to 11 cycles. TCRdb re-derived calls from the 5' RACE reads in MiXCR, one entry per CDR3 protein. The top ten clones hold over 9% of a sample with around 1.5 million distinct CDR3 sequences, about 35% of them seen once. The sequencing sample was made of blood. Every receptor here comes from a woman aged 30 to 39 in good health.

The chain employs TRBV2 and TRBJ2-2, with D maybe TRBD1 (6 bases). V was shortened by 3 bases and J by 5 bases, with 13 bases between the two germline ends. The CDR3 runs to 15 residues. Germline-derived CDR1 and CDR2 are SNHLY and FYNNEI. CDR3 in amino acids: CASSEVQGMTGELFF. As DNA, the CDR3 is TGTGCCAGCAGTGAGGTACAGGGTATGACCGGGGAGCTGTTTTTT.

The table lists this clonotype with a few counts. The chain links TRBV9 to TRBJ2-1, with D possibly being TRBD1 (6 bases). The CDR3 is 13 amino acids. V gave up 1 base and J gave up 10 bases, with 12 bases separating them. Germline CDR1 SGDLS, CDR2 YYNGEE. CDR3 in amino acids: CASSVSGGGEQFF. The CDR3 nucleotides are TGTGCCAGCAGCGTATCTGGGGGCGGGGAGCAGTTCTTC.

This clonotype was observed at least ten times. The chain uses TRBV5-6 and TRBJ2-3; 10 positions match TRBD1. Germline V lookup: CDR1 SGHDT, CDR2 YYEEEE. Trimming took 2 bases from V and 3 from J; bases not matched to a gene: 3. The CDR3 totals 15 residues. The CDR3 spells CASSFRDRGTDTQYF. The CDR3 nucleotides read TGTGCCAGCAGCTTTCGGGACAGGGGAACAGATACGCAGTATTTT. Full variable domain (remainder filled in from reference TRBV5-6 and TRBJ2-3): DAGVTQSPTHLIKTRGQQVTLRCSPKSGHDTVSWYQQALGQGPQFIFQYYEEEERQRGNFPDRFSGHQFPNYSSELNVNALLLGDSALYLCASSFRDRGTDTQYFGPGTRLTVL.

The genes are TRBV4-1 and TRBJ1-4; no clear D. Germline assignment: CDR1 MGHRA and CDR2 YSYEKL. V lost 0 bases and J lost 13, with 12 bases in between. The CDR3 length is 13 residues. Written as DNA, the CDR3 is TGCGCCAGCAGCCAAGAGGTTATGTTCGGACTGTTTTTT. As protein: CASSQEVMFGLFF.

This clonotype appeared many times. J is TRBJ2-1 and V is TRBV29-1; 13 nucleotides line up with TRBD2. The J segment lost 10 bases and the V segment lost 7 bases, leaving 7 bases of the junction unmatched. Germline V gene data show CDR1 as SQVTM and CDR2 as ANQGSEA. The CDR3 loop spans 13 amino acids. The CDR3 loop is CSARLAGGREQFF. CDR3 in DNA: TGCAGCGCTAGACTAGCGGGAGGACGAGAGCAGTTCTTC.

The chain couples TRBV27 to TRBJ2-1; a weak D match, TRBD2 (6 bases). From germline, CDR1 is MNHEY and CDR2 SMNVEV (reference sequence). The CDR3 sequence is 13 residues long. V lost 2 bases, J lost 10 bases, and 12 bases lay in between. Written as DNA, the CDR3 is TGTGCCAGCAGTTTAGTGGAACGGGGGGAGCAGTTCTTC. Its protein is CASSLVERGEQFF.

The chain uses TRBV7-3 and TRBJ2-6; 8 bases line up with TRBD1. Trimming took 4 bases from V and 2 from J; bases not matched to a gene: 4. The germline V gene encodes CDR1 SGHTA and CDR2 FQGTGA. This CDR3 spans 16 amino acids. CDR3 sequence: CASSSTGAAGANVLTF. The DNA of the CDR3 is TGTGCCAGCAGCTCGACAGGGGCGGCTGGGGCCAACGTCCTGACTTTC.

The rearrangement joins TRBV30 to TRBJ2-6; D is perhaps TRBD2 (5 bases). The CDR3 runs 15 residues. With 4 bases removed from V and 1 base from J, the gap between germline ends came to 11 bases. Germline V gives CDR1 GTSNPN, CDR2 SVGIG (reference sequence). The CDR3 DNA is TGTGCCTGGACCCCTCGGAGGTCTGGGGCCAACGTCCTGACTTTC. Translating it yields CAWTPRRSGANVLTF.

Turning to this clonotype: A read error may produce the germline difference seen at one junction end. The chain joins TRBV27 to TRBJ2-1; 11 bases fit TRBD1. The CDR3 is made up of 17 amino acids. Germline V gives CDR1 MNHEY, CDR2 SMNVEV (reference sequence). CDR3 sequence: CASSLLPGTGGVDERFF. The CDR3 nucleotides read TGTGCCAGCAGTTTACTTCCCGGGACAGGGGGGGTAGATGAGCGGTTCTTC.

V and J are TRBV4-1 and TRBJ1-1; 7 bases are a match to TRBD1. The CDR3 has 16 amino acids. Trimming removed 4 bases from V and 3 bases from J; junction bases left unmatched: 11. CDR1 MGHRA and CDR2 YSYEKL come from the germline V gene. In nucleotides, the CDR3 is TGCGCCAGCAGCCTTTTGACAGGGACGGCGGACACTGAAGCTTTCTTT. Translated: CASSLLTGTADTEAFF.

This clonotype was detected only a few times. V is TRBV28 and J is TRBJ2-3; maybe TRBD2 (6 bases). The CDR3 is made up of 14 amino acids. V lost 6 bases to trimming and J lost 5 bases, with 15 bases between them. Germline CDR1 MDHEN, CDR2 SYDVKM. CDR3 sequence: CASSPAGQEDTQYF. For the CDR3, the DNA is TGTGCCAGCAGCCCCGCGGGGCAGGAAGATACGCAGTATTTT.

This clonotype showed up just a few times. The chain employs TRBV20-1 and TRBJ2-1; 12 nucleotides agree with TRBD2. There are 14 residues in the CDR3. Germline values: CDR1 DFQATT, CDR2 SNEGSKA (reference sequence). The J segment lost 8 bases and the V segment lost 7 bases, leaving 9 bases of the junction unmatched. CDR3 bases: TGCAGTGTTTACTACCCTAGCGGGAGGGATGAGCAGTTCTTC. Protein: CSVYYPSGRDEQFF.

This clonotype was counted only a few times. The chain's CDR3 is CASSPGTSGSGGLAKNIQYF. The CDR3 coding sequence is TGTGCCAGCAGCCCAGGGACTAGCGGGAGCGGGGGTCTAGCCAAAAACATTCAGTACTTC. V gene TRBV3-1 combines with J gene TRBJ2-4; 14 bases are shared with TRBD2. Germline CDR1 reads LGHDT; CDR2 reads YNNKEL (reference sequence). CDR3 length: 20 residues. V was clipped by 4 bases and J by 0 bases; unmatched bases: 11.

The table lists this clonotype with a few counts. V is TRBV9 and J is TRBJ2-3; 10 bases align to TRBD1. Germline V CDR1 and CDR2: SGDLS, YYNGEE. The length of the CDR3 is 17 residues. V lost 3 bases to trimming and J lost 1 base; unmatched junction nucleotides: 8. The CDR3 is CASSAESGTGGTDTQYF. DNA of the CDR3: TGTGCCAGCAGCGCCGAATCCGGGACAGGGGGCACAGATACGCAGTATTTT.

Of note for this clonotype: The junction and the germline gene differ at one end; a read error may be behind it. The chain employs TRBV5-1 and TRBJ2-2; TRBD2 matches 9 bases. The CDR3 sequence is 17 residues long. Germline CDR1 and CDR2: SGHRS and YFSETQ. CDR3 loop: CVSSLAAGGPNTGELFF. Here the CDR3 DNA reads TGCGTCAGCAGCTTGGCCGCGGGGGGGCCGAACACCGGGGAGCTGTTTTTT.

To note about this clonotype: The conserved final phenylalanine or tryptophan is absent from the CDR3, which likely points to a read error. Because the CDR3's place on the DNA is in doubt, the DNA is left out and the CDR3 is given as listed by TCRdb. The chain combines TRBV27 with TRBJ2-1; TRBD1 is the table's D call, not checked against the DNA. A total of 14 residues make up the CDR3, ends included. Looked up from germline, CDR1 is MNHEY and CDR2 is SMNVEV (reference sequence). Here the CDR3 reads CASSADRGGYTFGS.

This clonotype was seen a single time. The chain joins TRBV6-5 to TRBJ2-5, with a tentative D call TRBD2 (5 bases). The J call is in doubt because the DNA end fits TRBJ2-7 better. CDR3 length: 13 amino acids. From germline, CDR1 is MNHEY and CDR2 SVGAGI. The CDR3 loop reads CASSYSEGTEQYF. CDR3 coding DNA: TGTGCCAGCAGTTACTCCGAGGGCACCGAGCAGTACTTC.

V is TRBV20-1 and J is TRBJ2-3; D call uncertain. V lost 2 bases, J lost 5 bases, and 14 bases lay in between. The germline V gene encodes CDR1 DFQATT and CDR2 SNEGSKA (reference sequence). This CDR3 is 14 amino acids long. CDR3 nucleotides: TGCAGTGCTAGAAGTTCGGTAGAGGTAGATACGCAGTATTTT. The encoded protein is CSARSSVEVDTQYF.

This chain joins TRBV10-3 and TRBJ2-5, with TRBD2 identical over 7 bases. The DNA end is more similar to TRBJ2-7, so the J call may be wrong. The CDR3 sequence is 13 residues long. Germline values: CDR1 ENHRY, CDR2 SYGVKD. The CDR3 here is CAIGAGALHEQYF. Written as DNA, the CDR3 is TGTGCCATCGGTGCGGGAGCCTTGCACGAGCAGTACTTC.

This clonotype was seen a handful of times. The chain joins TRBV5-1 to TRBJ2-1, with 12 bases identical to TRBD2. CDR3 length: 15 amino acids. CDR1 SGHRS and CDR2 YFSETQ come from the germline V gene. V shed 4 bases and J 6 bases; nucleotides not matched to a gene: 5. For the CDR3, the DNA is TGCGCCAGCAGCGGTGGACTAGCGGGGTCCAATGAGCAGTTCTTC. Translating gives CASSGGLAGSNEQFF.